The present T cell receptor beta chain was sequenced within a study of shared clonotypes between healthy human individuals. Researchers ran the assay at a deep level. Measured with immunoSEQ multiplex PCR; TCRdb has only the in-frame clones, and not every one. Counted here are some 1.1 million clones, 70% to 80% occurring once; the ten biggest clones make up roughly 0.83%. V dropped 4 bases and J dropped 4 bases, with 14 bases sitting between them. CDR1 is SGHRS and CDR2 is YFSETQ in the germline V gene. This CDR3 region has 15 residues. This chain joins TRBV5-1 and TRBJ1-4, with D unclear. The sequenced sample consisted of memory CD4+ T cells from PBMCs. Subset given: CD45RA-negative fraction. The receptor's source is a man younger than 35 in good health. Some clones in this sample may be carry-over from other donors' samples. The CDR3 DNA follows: TGCGCCAGCAGCCCCCGCCCGGAGGGTAATGAAAAACTGTTTTTT. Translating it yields CASSPRPEGNEKLFF. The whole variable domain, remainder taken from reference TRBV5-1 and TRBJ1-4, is KAGVTQTPRYLIKTRGQQVTLSCSPISGHRSVSWYQQTPGQGLQFLFEYFSETQRNKGNFPGRFSGRQFSNSRSEMNVSTLELGDSALYLCASSPRPEGNEKLFFGSGTQLSVL.